This T cell receptor beta chain is from a study of blood T cells in healthy people across ages. Points from the study as a whole: Comparison with aged donors showed that long-lived donors had more naive CD4+ cells and higher diversity. TCR beta diversity, measured per million T cells, fell in a roughly linear way with age.

Details on this clonotype: Its antigen remains unknown.

The use of a sample-barcoded 5' primer and a J-beta primer mix characterized a second PCR of roughly 7 to 11 cycles. TCRdb redid the calling of the 5' RACE reads with MiXCR, one entry per CDR3 protein. The sample carries approximately 730,000 distinct CDR3 sequences, around 46% recorded once. Trimming removed 7 bases from V and 4 bases from J; junction bases left unmatched: 9. Germline V gives CDR1 SGHRS, CDR2 YFSETQ. The CDR3 sequence is 16 residues long. Each sample had at least 6 million PBMCs isolated. The sequenced sample was blood. The chain joins TRBV5-1 to TRBJ2-1; 12 bases fit TRBD2. The sequence was collected from a woman aged 55-75 years in good health. CDR3 sequence reads: CASRTSGNLGYNEQFF. The DNA of the CDR3 is TGCGCCAGCCGGACTAGCGGGAATCTCGGGTACAATGAGCAGTTCTTC.